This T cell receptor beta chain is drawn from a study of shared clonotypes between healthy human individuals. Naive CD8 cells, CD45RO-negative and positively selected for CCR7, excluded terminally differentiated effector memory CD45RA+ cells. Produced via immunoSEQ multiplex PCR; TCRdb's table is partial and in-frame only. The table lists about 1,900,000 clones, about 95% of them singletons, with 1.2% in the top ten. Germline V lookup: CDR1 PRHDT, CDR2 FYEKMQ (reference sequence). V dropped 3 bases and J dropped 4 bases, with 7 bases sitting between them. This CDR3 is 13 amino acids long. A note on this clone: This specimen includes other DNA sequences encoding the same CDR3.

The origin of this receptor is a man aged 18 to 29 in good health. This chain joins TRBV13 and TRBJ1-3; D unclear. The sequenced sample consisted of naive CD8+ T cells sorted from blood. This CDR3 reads CASSLGSGNTIYF. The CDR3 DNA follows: TGTGCCAGCAGCTTGGGTTCCGGAAACACCATATATTTT.